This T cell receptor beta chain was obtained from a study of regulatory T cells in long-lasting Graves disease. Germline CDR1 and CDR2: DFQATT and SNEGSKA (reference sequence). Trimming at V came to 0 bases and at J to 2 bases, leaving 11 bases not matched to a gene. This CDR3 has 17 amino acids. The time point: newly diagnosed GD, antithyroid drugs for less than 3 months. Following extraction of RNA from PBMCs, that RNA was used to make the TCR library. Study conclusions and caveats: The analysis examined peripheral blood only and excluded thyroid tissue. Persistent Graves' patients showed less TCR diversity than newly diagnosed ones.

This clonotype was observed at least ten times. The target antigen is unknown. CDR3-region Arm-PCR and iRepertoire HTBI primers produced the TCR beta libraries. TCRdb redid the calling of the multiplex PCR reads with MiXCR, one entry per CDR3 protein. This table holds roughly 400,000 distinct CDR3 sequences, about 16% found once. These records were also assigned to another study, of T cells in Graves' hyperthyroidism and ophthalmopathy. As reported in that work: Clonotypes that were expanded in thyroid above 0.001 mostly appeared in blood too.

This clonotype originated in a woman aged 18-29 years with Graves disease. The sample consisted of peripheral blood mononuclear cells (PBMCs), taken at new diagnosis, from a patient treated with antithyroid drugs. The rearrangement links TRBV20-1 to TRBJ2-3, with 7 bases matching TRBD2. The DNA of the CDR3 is TGCAGTGCTAGAGACCCAGGCGGTAGCGGGCACACAGATACGCAGTATTTT. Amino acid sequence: CSARDPGGSGHTDTQYF.